This T cell receptor (beta chain) originates from a study of CD4+ T cells in melanoma. TCRdb keeps only in-frame clones here, not all; method: immunoSEQ multiplex PCR. Among 9,500 to 13,000 clones listed, 55% to 80% were seen once. Looked up from germline, CDR1 is SGHVS and CDR2 is FNYEAQ. The CDR3 is 14 amino acids. V gave up 5 bases and J gave up 0 bases, with 8 bases separating them. This clone has only one observation. This TCR derives from a human donor with melanoma. Material for sequencing was cells from a culture (not recorded whether cultured in vitro). The V and J genes are TRBV7-6 and TRBJ2-1; D call uncertain. The CDR3 DNA is TGTGCCAGCAGCCCGTGGAGCTCCTACAATGAGCAGTTCTTC. Amino acids: CASSPWSSYNEQFF.